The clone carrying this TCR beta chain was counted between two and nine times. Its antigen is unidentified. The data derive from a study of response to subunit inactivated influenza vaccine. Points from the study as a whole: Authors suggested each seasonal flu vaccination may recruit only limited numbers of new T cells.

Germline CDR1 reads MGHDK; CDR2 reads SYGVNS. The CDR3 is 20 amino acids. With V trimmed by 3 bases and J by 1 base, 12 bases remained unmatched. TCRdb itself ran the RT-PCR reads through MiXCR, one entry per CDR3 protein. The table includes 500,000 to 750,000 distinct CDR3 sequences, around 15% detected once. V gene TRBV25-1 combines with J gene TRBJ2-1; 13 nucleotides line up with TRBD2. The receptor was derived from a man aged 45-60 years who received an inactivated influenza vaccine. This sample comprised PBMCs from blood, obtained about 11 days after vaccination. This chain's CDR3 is CASSDRGLAGSLGSYNEQFF. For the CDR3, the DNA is TGTGCCAGCAGTGACCGGGGACTAGCGGGATCTCTAGGGTCCTACAATGAGCAGTTCTTC.